The 16 T cell receptor beta chains presented below share a single source sample, sequenced in a study of vaccination and CD4 T cells after COVID-19. The treatment denotes: approximately 10-day PBMC culture with coronavirus spike peptide pools or control peptides (ViraFEST assay). An unexposed donor provided the CD4+ T cells, which were collected before the COVID-19 pandemic (2011-2018). These receptors lack a known antigen. Researchers used the Oncomine TCR Beta short-read assay to sequence DNA from cultured CD4+ T cells. TCRdb itself ran the PCR reads through MiXCR, one entry per CDR3 protein. There are approximately 8,000 distinct CDR3 sequences in the sample; 35% to 40% occur only once, and 29% lies in the top ten. The sequencing sample was made of CD4+ T cells from blood, cultured in vitro. These receptors originate from a human donor in good health.

This clonotype has a handful of counts. The V and J genes are TRBV15 and TRBJ1-6; perhaps TRBD1 as D (6 bases). Germline CDR1 is LNHNV and CDR2 is YYDKDF (reference sequence). There are 15 residues in the CDR3. Between the trimmed V and J ends, which lost 3 bases and 10 bases, there was a span of 16 bases. The DNA of the CDR3 is TGTGCCACCAGCAGTGCCAGGGGCGAGGTATCACCCCTCCACTTT. Its protein is CATSSARGEVSPLHF.

The chain uses TRBV15 and TRBJ1-5; D possibly corresponds to TRBD1 (6 bases). The CDR3 extends over 15 amino acids. Between the trimmed V and J ends, which lost 0 bases and 6 bases, there was a span of 12 bases. In germline, CDR1 is LNHNV, CDR2 YYDKDF (reference sequence). The CDR3 protein is CATSRDQGMGQPQHF. The CDR3 DNA sequence: TGTGCCACCAGCAGAGATCAGGGGATGGGTCAGCCCCAGCATTTT. Full variable domain (missing parts from reference TRBV15 and TRBJ1-5): DAMVIQNPRYQVTQFGKPVTLSCSQTLNHNVMYWYQQKSSQAPKLLFHYYDKDFNNEADTPDNFQSRRPNTSFCFLDIRSPGLGDTAMYLCATSRDQGMGQPQHFGDGTRLSIL.

This clonotype was counted between two and nine times. The chain employs TRBV6-5 and TRBJ1-6, with D uncertain. Trimming cost V 2 bases and J 5 bases, with 7 bases left between them. There are 14 residues in the CDR3. Germline CDR1 reads MNHEY; CDR2 reads SVGAGI. The CDR3 bases are TGTGCCAGCAGTTACCGGGAGAATAATTCACCCCTCCACTTT. It specifies CASSYRENNSPLHF.

This chain connects TRBV27 to TRBJ2-2; the D is unclear. Per the germline V gene, CDR1 is MNHEY and CDR2 is SMNVEV (reference sequence). The CDR3 extends over 13 amino acids. V was shortened by 3 bases and J by 6 bases, with 8 bases between the two germline ends. CDR3 bases: TGTGCCAGCAGTTTCCTGTACTCCGGGGAGCTGTTTTTT. It encodes CASSFLYSGELFF.

V is TRBV20-1 and J is TRBJ1-5; D is perhaps TRBD1 (5 bases). The CDR3 contains 12 residues. Germline loops: CDR1 DFQATT, CDR2 SNEGSKA (reference sequence). The V end was cut by 6 bases, the J end by 4 bases, with 10 bases between. The CDR3 protein is CSAGRMNQPQHF. Written as DNA, the CDR3 is TGCAGTGCGGGACGGATGAATCAGCCCCAGCATTTT.

A remark on this clonotype: This sequence may be a read error, since a much larger clone differs from it by one base. The CDR3 region has the DNA TGCAGTGCTAGAGGTGCCTGGGTGGGGACCCGGGAGACCCAGTACTTC. It yields the protein CSARGAWVGTRETQYF. The chain recombines TRBV20-1 with TRBJ2-5; possibly TRBD1 or TRBD2 for D (5 bases each). Germline V gives CDR1 DFQATT, CDR2 SNEGSKA (reference sequence). The CDR3 has 16 amino acids. V shed 1 base and J shed 5 bases, with 20 bases lying between them.

The chain links TRBV6-5 to TRBJ2-3; 9 nucleotides match TRBD2. The germline V gene has CDR1 MNHEY and CDR2 SVGAGI. Losses at the gene ends were 4 bases for V and 4 bases for J; bases not matched to a gene: 9. This CDR3 has 16 residues. As DNA, the CDR3 is TGTGCCAGCAGTTCCCGACTAGCGGAGCACCCAGATACGCAGTATTTT. Protein: CASSSRLAEHPDTQYF.

The chain links TRBV10-1 to TRBJ2-3, with no clear D. The germline V gene encodes CDR1 WNHNN and CDR2 SYGVQD (reference sequence). The CDR3 runs to 12 residues. Trimming shortened V by 5 bases and J by 2 bases, and 5 bases separated the two germline ends. CDR3 coding DNA: TGCGCCAGCAGTCCCAACACAGATACGCAGTATTTT. Amino acid sequence: CASSPNTDTQYF.

This clonotype was seen only once. A junction end diverges from the germline sequence, so it may reflect a read error. V gene TRBV2 combines with J gene TRBJ2-5, with a weak D call TRBD2 (6 bases). The CDR3 consists of 13 residues. CDR1 and CDR2 from the germline V gene are SNHLY and FYNNEI. The CDR3 DNA sequence: TGTGCCAGCAGTGTGAGCGGGCAAGAGACCCGGTACTTC. Translating it yields CASSVSGQETRYF.

This clonotype counts as medium-sized. V and J are TRBV24-1 and TRBJ2-1; 10 nucleotides match TRBD1. CDR3 length: 13 residues. The V gene's germline CDR1 is KGHDR and CDR2 SFDVKD. The V segment lost 9 bases and the J segment 8 bases; nucleotides outside the gene matches: 6. CDR3 loop: CATGQGVMDEQFF. The CDR3, as DNA: TGTGCCACCGGACAGGGGGTAATGGATGAGCAGTTCTTC.

This clonotype was found a few times. V and J are TRBV20-1 and TRBJ1-1, with D maybe TRBD1 (5 bases). Trimming pared 6 bases from V and 3 bases from J, leaving 17 bases between. Germline V CDR1 and CDR2: DFQATT, SNEGSKA (reference sequence). The CDR3 is 14 amino acids. In DNA, the CDR3 is TGCAGTGCCCCTAAGGCAGGGCTGGACACTGAAGCTTTCTTT. It codes for CSAPKAGLDTEAFF.

This sequence joins TRBV9 and TRBJ2-3; maybe TRBD1 (5 bases). Deletions cut 4 bases from V and 2 bases from J, with 11 bases between. Looked up from germline, CDR1 is SGDLS and CDR2 is YYNGEE. The CDR3 is 14 amino acids. The CDR3 nucleotides read TGTGCCAGCAGCATAAGGACAAACACAGATACGCAGTATTTT. Its protein is CASSIRTNTDTQYF.

The V and J genes are TRBV9 and TRBJ1-5; D unresolved. Trimming stripped 0 bases from V and 1 base from J, with 5 bases between. The germline V gene encodes CDR1 SGDLS and CDR2 YYNGEE. CDR3 length: 14 amino acids. As DNA, the CDR3 is TGTGCCAGCAGCGTAGAGGACAGCAATCAGCCCCAGCATTTT. Residues: CASSVEDSNQPQHF. Supplemented by reference TRBV9 and TRBJ1-5, the full variable domain reads DSGVTQTPKHLITATGQRVTLRCSPRSGDLSVYWYQQSLDQGLQFLIQYYNGEERAKGNILERFSAQQFPDLHSELNLSSLELGDSALYFCASSVEDSNQPQHFGDGTRLSIL.

The chain links TRBV2 to TRBJ2-7; the match to TRBD2 covers 8 bases. In germline, CDR1 is SNHLY, CDR2 FYNNEI. Trimming took 4 bases from V and 3 from J; bases not matched to a gene: 8. CDR3 size: 15 residues. The CDR3 protein is CASSGQPAGVYEQYF. The CDR3 nucleotides read TGTGCCAGCAGTGGACAGCCAGCGGGAGTCTACGAGCAGTACTTC. The full variable domain, completed using reference TRBV2 and TRBJ2-7, is EPEVTQTPSHQVTQMGQEVILRCVPISNHLYFYWYRQILGQKVEFLVSFYNNEISEKSEIFDDQFSVERPDGSNFTLKIRSTKLEDSAMYFCASSGQPAGVYEQYFGPGTRLTVT.

The chain uses TRBV20-1 and TRBJ1-4, with D perhaps matching TRBD1 (5 bases). The CDR3 has 12 amino acids. Germline assignment: CDR1 DFQATT and CDR2 SNEGSKA (reference sequence). CDR3 bases: TGCGGAGCGGGGACCCCTGGTGAAAAACTGTTTTTT. Its protein is CGAGTPGEKLFF.

The J gene is TRBJ1-1, the V gene TRBV10-2; D ambiguous. The germline gives CDR1 WSHSY, CDR2 SAAADI. This CDR3 is built from 11 residues. Trimming left V 6 bases short and J 7 bases short, with 9 bases between. The CDR3 DNA is TGCGCCAGCAGAGCGGGCCTTGAAGCTTTCTTT. It yields the protein CASRAGLEAFF.